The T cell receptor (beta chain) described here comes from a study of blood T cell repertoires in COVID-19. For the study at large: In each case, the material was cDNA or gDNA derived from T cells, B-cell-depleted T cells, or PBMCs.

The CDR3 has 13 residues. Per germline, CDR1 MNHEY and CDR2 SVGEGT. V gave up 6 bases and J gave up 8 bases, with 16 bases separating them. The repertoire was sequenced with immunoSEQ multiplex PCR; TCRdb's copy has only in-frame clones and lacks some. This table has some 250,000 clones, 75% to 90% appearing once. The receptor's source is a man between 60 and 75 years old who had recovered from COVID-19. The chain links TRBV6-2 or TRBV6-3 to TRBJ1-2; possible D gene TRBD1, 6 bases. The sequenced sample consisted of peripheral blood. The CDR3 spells CASSATGMAGYTF. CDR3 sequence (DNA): TGTGCCAGCAGCGCTACAGGGATGGCCGGCTACACCTTC.